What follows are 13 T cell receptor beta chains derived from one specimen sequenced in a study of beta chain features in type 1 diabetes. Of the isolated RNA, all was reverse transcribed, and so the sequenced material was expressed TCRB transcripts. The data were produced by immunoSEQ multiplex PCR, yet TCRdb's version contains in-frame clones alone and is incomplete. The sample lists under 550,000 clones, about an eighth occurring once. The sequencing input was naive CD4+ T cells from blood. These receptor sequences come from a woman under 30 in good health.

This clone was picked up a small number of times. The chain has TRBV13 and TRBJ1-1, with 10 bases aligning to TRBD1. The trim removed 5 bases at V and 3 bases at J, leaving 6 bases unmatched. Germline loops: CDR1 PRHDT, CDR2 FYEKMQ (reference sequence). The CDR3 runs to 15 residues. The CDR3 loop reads CASSPGTGVDTEAFF. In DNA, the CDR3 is TGTGCCAGCAGCCCCGGGACAGGGGTTGACACTGAAGCTTTCTTT.

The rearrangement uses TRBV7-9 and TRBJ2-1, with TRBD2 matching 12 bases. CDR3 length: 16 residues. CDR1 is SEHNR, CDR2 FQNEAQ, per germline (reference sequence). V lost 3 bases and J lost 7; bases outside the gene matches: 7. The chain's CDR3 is CASSFPGLAGTNEQFF. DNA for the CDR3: TGTGCCAGCAGCTTCCCGGGACTAGCGGGCACGAATGAGCAGTTCTTC.

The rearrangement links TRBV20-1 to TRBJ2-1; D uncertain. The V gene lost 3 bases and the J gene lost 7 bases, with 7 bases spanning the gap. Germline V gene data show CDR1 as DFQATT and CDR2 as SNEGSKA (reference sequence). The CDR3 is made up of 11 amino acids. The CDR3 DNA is TGCAGTGCTAGGTGGCTAAATGAGCAGTTCTTC. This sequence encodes CSARWLNEQFF.

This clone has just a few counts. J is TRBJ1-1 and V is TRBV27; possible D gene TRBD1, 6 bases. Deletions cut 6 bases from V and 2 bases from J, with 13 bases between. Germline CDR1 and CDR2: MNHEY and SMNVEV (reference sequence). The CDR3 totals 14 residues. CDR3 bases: TGTGCCAGCAGAGGTTCCAGGGGCAACACTGAAGCTTTCTTT. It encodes CASRGSRGNTEAFF.

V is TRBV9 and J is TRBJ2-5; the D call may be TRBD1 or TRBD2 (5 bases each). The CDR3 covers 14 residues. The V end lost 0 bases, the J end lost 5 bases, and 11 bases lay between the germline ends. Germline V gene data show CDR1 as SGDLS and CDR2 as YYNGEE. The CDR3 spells CASSVGGEWETQYF. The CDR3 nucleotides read TGTGCCAGCAGCGTAGGAGGGGAATGGGAGACCCAGTACTTC.

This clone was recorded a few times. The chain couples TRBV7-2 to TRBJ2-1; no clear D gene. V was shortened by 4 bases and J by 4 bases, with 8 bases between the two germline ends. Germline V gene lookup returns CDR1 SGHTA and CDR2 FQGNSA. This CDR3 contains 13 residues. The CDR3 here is CASSSTEYNEQFF. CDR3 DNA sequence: TGTGCCAGCAGCTCAACAGAATACAATGAGCAGTTCTTC.

The CDR3 region is CASSARTSSWNEQFF. The CDR3 DNA is TGTGCCAGCAGCGCTAGGACTAGCTCCTGGAATGAGCAGTTCTTC. V gene TRBV9 combines with J gene TRBJ2-1; 8 nucleotides line up with TRBD2. Germline lookup yields CDR1 SGDLS and CDR2 YYNGEE. V dropped 3 bases and J dropped 7; count of bases not matched to a gene: 9. CDR3 length: 15 residues.

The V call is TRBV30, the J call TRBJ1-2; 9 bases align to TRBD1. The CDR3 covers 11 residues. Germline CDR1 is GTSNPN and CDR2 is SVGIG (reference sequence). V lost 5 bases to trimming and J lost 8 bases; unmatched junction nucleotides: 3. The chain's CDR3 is CAWWTGEGYTF. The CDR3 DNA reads TGTGCCTGGTGGACAGGGGAAGGCTACACCTTC.

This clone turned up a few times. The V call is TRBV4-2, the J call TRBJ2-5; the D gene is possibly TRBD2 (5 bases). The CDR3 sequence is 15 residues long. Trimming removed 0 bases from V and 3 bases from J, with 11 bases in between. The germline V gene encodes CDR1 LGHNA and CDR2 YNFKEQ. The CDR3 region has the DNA TGTGCCAGCAGCCAAGAATCGGGAAGAGAAGAGACCCAGTACTTC. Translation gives CASSQESGREETQYF.

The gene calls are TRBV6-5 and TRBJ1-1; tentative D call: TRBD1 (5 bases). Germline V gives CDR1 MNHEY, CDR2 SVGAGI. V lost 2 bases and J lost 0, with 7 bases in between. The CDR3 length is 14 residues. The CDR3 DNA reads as TGTGCCAGCAGTTACGGGACGGTGAACACTGAAGCTTTCTTT. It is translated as CASSYGTVNTEAFF.

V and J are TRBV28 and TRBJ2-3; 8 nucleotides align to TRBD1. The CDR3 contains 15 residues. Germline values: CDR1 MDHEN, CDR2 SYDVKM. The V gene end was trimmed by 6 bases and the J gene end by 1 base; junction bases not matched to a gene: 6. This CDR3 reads CASSSRGRGTDTQYF. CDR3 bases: TGTGCCAGCAGCTCCAGGGGGCGGGGCACAGATACGCAGTATTTT.

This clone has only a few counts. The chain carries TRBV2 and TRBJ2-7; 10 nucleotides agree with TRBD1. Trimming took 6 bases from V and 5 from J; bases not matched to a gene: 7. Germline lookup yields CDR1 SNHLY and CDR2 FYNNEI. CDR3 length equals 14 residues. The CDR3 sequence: CASSPGTGVHEQYF. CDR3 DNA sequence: TGTGCCAGCAGCCCCGGGACAGGGGTCCACGAGCAGTACTTC.

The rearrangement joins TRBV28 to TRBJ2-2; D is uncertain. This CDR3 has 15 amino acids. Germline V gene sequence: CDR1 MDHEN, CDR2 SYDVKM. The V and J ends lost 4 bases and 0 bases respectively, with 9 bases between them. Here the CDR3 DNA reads TGTGCCAGCAGTTATTACACTGCGAACACCGGGGAGCTGTTTTTT. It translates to CASSYYTANTGELFF. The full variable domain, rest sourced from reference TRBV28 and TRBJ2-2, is DVKVTQSSRYLVKRTGEKVFLECVQDMDHENMFWYRQDPGLGLRLIYFSYDVKMKEKGDIPEGYSVSREKKERFSLILESASTNQTSMYLCASSYYTANTGELFFGEGSRLTVL.